Listed here is a single T cell receptor (beta chain). The antigen it binds to is not known. No qualities accompany the bases; no much larger clone lies one base away. Using the deep immunoSEQ assay, TCR CDR3 regions were amplified from genomic DNA by multiplex PCR. Genomic DNA extracted from each cell subset was distributed evenly over all wells of several immunoSEQ 96-well plates, and each plate served as one replicate. For sorted subsets, around 200 ng genomic DNA, equal to some 30,000 T cell genomes, was loaded into each replicate PCR. Purified libraries were quantified with a Qubit 3.0 fluorometer, sized on a Bioanalyzer 2100, and re-quantified with the KAPA Library Quantification kit. Every immunoSEQ 96-well plate was sequenced on a dedicated single-read 150-cycle Illumina NextSeq 550 flow cell. Under the source paper's analysis protocol: Because only junctional sequences without quality scores were contained in the immunoSEQ output, filtering matching that applied to full-length reads could not be performed. To assign V/J genes and CDR3, sequences were annotated against IMGT germline references using PyIR, a Python wrapper for IgBLAST v1.9. Any read was removed if the V/J assignment was weak (E-value above 1e-6), the CDR3 was missing, or the read contained stop codons, out-of-frame junctions, or ambiguous translated residues. A V3J clonotype was defined by an identical inferred V gene, J gene, and CDR3 amino acid sequence. Percentage overlap between repertoires was calculated by dividing the number of shared unique clonotypes by the size of the smaller repertoire. RTK rarefaction, the Chao1 estimator, and Recon v2.1 estimates of unobserved clonotypes were used to assess repertoire richness. Generation probabilities were computed with OLGA for all TCRbeta clonotypes obtained by the gDNA method from several donors. Imported from immuneACCESS, the table was reduced by TCRdb to in-frame sequences with V and J called. These copies leave out some clones; in studies compared against another copy, an unresolved V gene accounts for under half, and the cause of the remainder is not known. V and J calls and clone size follow that table, whereas D and trimming were derived from the DNA. The sample table lists about 1.5 million clones, 96% of them with a count of one. Jointly, the top ten make up approximately 1% of the sample.

This entry belongs to a study of shared clonotypes between healthy human individuals (dated by TCRdb to the early 2020s). Looking at the study overall: The cohort comprised a couple of women and a few men aged 18 to 49 years. For each donor, three plates each were used for CD4 naive and CD4 memory, two plates were used for CD8 naive, and one plate was used for CD8 memory. The study deeply sequenced blood TCR repertoires of roughly five healthy adults to estimate repertoire size and the extent of clonotype sharing between individuals. Different laboratories and diverse techniques were used to prepare libraries and sequence TCR repertoires, to increase sequencing depth and limit assay-specific biases. Per donor, leukapheresis produced somewhere between about 0.8 and 9 billion PBMCs. Broad study findings and their caveats: Sampling was limited to blood, and TCR repertoires in tissue likely differ from TCR repertoires in blood. Based on pairwise subsampling, the degree of clonotype sharing among donors was expected to be affected by sequencing depth. Because the study included a small number of donors, the genetic and exposure-history diversity represented was limited. Estimated clonotype richness was generally larger for naive than for memory subsets. Clonotypes shared by all four sorted-subset donors showed higher generation probabilities than non-shared clonotypes. About 5% of naive CD4, 3.5% of naive CD8, about 2.1% of memory CD4, and roughly 0.4% of memory CD8 clonotypes were shared across several donors. Rarefaction of sorted-subset datasets indicated incomplete sequencing despite the large sequencing depth.

Reading the germline V gene (reference sequence) gives CDR1 WNHNN and CDR2 SYGVQD. The trim is 6 bases for V and 2 bases for J, with a gap of 14 bases between the germline ends. The CDR3 contains 14 residues, cysteine and phenylalanine counted. The CDR3 DNA has 42 bases and is translated from base 1. Healthy HIV-negative adults with no recently reported acute infections or vaccinations were included as donors. All donors were Caucasian adults living in Nashville, Tennessee, USA. CD4+ T cells were enriched by magnetic negative selection; naive cells were then positively selected on CD45RA, and the negative fraction formed the memory subset. Blood was obtained by leukapheresis, after which PBMCs were separated by Ficoll-Histopaque density gradient centrifugation and cryopreserved in liquid nitrogen vapor phase. Analytical flow cytometry was used to check the purity and quantity of every magnetically sorted T cell population. Genomic DNA was isolated from each sorted fraction and quantified by UV absorbance on a Nanodrop 2000c.

This TCR derives from a man aged 25-45 years in good health. The source material was naive CD4+ T cells sorted from blood. The sample's cell subset or site label is to be understood as: CD45RA+ positively selected. This sequence uses TRBV10-1 and TRBJ2-7; the D gene is perhaps TRBD1, from 6 matching bases. The CDR3 sequence is CASSSDSNPYEQYF. The base sequence is TGCGCCAGCAGCTCGGACAGCAACCCCTACGAGCAGTACTTC.